This is a list of T cell receptor beta chains from one sample in a study of cytomegalovirus exposure and HLA in healthy donors. TCRdb keeps only in-frame clones here, not all; method: immunoSEQ multiplex PCR. This table holds 160,000 or so clones, around 70% found once. Sequencing used PBMCs. The receptors here all came from a young man in good health and CMV-seropositive. Each CDR3 is given with its conserved first and last residue. Each record gives: D gene, clone size, J gene, V gene, CDR3 DNA, CDR3 protein. The D gene is left open where the match is weak. Some rows mark clone size as missing; the rest say once, few, many or name a class of expanded clone.

TRBD1 | . | TRBJ1-5 | TRBV28 | TGTGCCAGCAGCCCGGACAGGGTAAGGGGGCAGCCCCAGCATTTT | CASSPDRVRGQPQHF
TRBD1 | . | TRBJ1-5 | TRBV16 | TGTGCCAGCAGCCAATCTTTCGGACAGGGCGGTCAGCCCCAGCATTTT | CASSQSFGQGGQPQHF
. | . | TRBJ2-5 | TRBV6-5 | TGTGCCAGCAGTTACCGGTCAGGGTTCTTCCAAGAGACCCAGTACTTC | CASSYRSGFFQETQYF
. | . | TRBJ1-5 | TRBV6-6 | TGTGCCAGCAGGCCATATAGCAATCAGTCCCAGCATTTT | CASRPYSNQSQHF
. | . | TRBJ2-5 | TRBV5-1 | TGCGCCAGCAGCGCAAGAGGGGGTGAGGGATCCCAGTACTTC | CASSARGGEGSQYF
. | . | TRBJ1-6 | TRBV30 | TGTGCCTGGAGTGGAGGGGGGGGCGATAATTCACCCCTCCACTTT | CAWSGGGGDNSPLHF
. | . | TRBJ2-1 | TRBV29-1 | TGCAGCGTTGAAGCCCCCCGGGACTCATACTCCTACAATGAGCAGTTCTTC | CSVEAPRDSYSYNEQFF
. | once | TRBJ2-3 | TRBV5-8 | TGTGCCAGCAGCCAAACTGCGAATACGCAGTATTTT | CASSQTANTQYF
TRBD2 | . | TRBJ2-5 | TRBV5-6 | TGTGCCAGCAGCTACGGACTAGAGCAAGAGACCCAGTACTTC | CASSYGLEQETQYF
. | . | TRBJ1-6 | TRBV19 | TGTGCCAGTAGTATCTTCGGGGCGGACAGCTCCAATTCACCCCTCCACTTT | CASSIFGADSSNSPLHF
. | . | TRBJ2-5 | TRBV25-1 | TGTGCCAACTTGAACCAAGAGACCCAGTACTTC | CANLNQETQYF
. | . | TRBJ1-1 | TRBV19 | TGTGCCAGTAGTGGGAGAAACACTGAAGCTTTCTTT | CASSGRNTEAFF
. | . | TRBJ2-1 | TRBV7-6 | TGTGCCAGCAGCTCTGACTTCTACAATGAGCAGTTCTTC | CASSSDFYNEQFF
TRBD2 | . | TRBJ2-3 | TRBV30 | TGTGCCTGGAGTGTAGGGACTAGCGGGAGTGGGGATACGCAGTATTTT | CAWSVGTSGSGDTQYF
. | . | TRBJ1-4 | TRBV6-1 | TGTGCCAGCAGTGAACGGGGTCCCGCAGAAAAACTGTTTTTT | CASSERGPAEKLFF
. | . | TRBJ1-1 | TRBV9 | TGTGCCAGCAGCGTTCTTGCAGGAACGAACACTGAAGCTTTCTTT | CASSVLAGTNTEAFF
TRBD1 | once | TRBJ1-4 | TRBV7-2 | TGTGCCAGCAGCTTGAGGACAGGGGGCATGTCAGGAAAACTGTTTTTT | CASSLRTGGMSGKLFF
. | . | TRBJ2-3 | TRBV5-1 | TGCGCCAGCAGCCCTCCCCCGGACAGCCGCACAGATACGCAGTATTTT | CASSPPPDSRTDTQYF
. | . | TRBJ2-2 | TRBV27 | TGTGCCAGCAGTCAAAGGCAGGGTCCGGAGCTGTTTTTT | CASSQRQGPELFF
. | . | TRBJ1-5 | TRBV6-5 | TGTGCCAGCAGTTACTCCCAATCAGGATGGCCCCAGCATTTT | CASSYSQSGWPQHF
TRBD1 | . | TRBJ1-5 | TRBV28 | TGTGCCAGCAGTCAAGGACAGGGCAATCAGCCCCAGCATTTT | CASSQGQGNQPQHF
TRBD2 | . | TRBJ2-3 | TRBV7-8 | TGTGCCAGCAGCTCACTCGCGGGGGGAGATACGCAGTATTTT | CASSSLAGGDTQYF
TRBD1 | . | TRBJ1-5 | TRBV28 | TGTGCCAGCAGTCCCCGGGACAGGCAGGGCAATCAGCCCCAGCATTTT | CASSPRDRQGNQPQHF
. | . | TRBJ1-1 | TRBV6-5 | TGTGCCAGCAGCCTAGGTGTGGGTGAAGCTTTCTTT | CASSLGVGEAFF
TRBD2 | . | TRBJ2-2 | TRBV2 | TGTGCCAGCAGTGGGCTAGCGGGGGCCGGGGAGCTGTTTTTT | CASSGLAGAGELFF
. | . | TRBJ2-3 | TRBV6-1 | TGTGCCAGCAGTGAGGGCTGGTATACGCAGTATTTT | CASSEGWYTQYF
TRBD1 | . | TRBJ1-4 | TRBV7-2 | TGTGCCAGCAGCCTAAGGCGGGCAGGGGGTGAAAAACTGTTTTTT | CASSLRRAGGEKLFF
. | . | TRBJ1-1 | TRBV11-3 | TGTGCCAGCAGCGTGACCAGCGTCACTGAAGCTTTCTTT | CASSVTSVTEAFF
. | once | TRBJ1-1 | TRBV6-5 | TGTGCCAGCAGTTACTCTTGGACAGCGAACACTGAAGCTTTCTTT | CASSYSWTANTEAFF
TRBD1 | . | TRBJ2-1 | TRBV28 | TGTGCCAGCAGTGACAGGGCGTTTCGGGAGCAGTTCTTC | CASSDRAFREQFF
TRBD1 | few | TRBJ1-2 | TRBV28 | TGTGCCAGCAGTGGACAGGGGACCCATGGCTACACCTTC | CASSGQGTHGYTF
TRBD1 | . | TRBJ2-1 | TRBV7-6 | TGTGCCAGCAGCCTATGGACAGGGCTCGATGAGCAGTTCTTC | CASSLWTGLDEQFF
. | . | TRBJ2-5 | TRBV4-2 | TGTGCCAGCAGTACTGGCGGGGCCCCAGAGACCCAGTACTTC | CASSTGGAPETQYF
. | . | TRBJ2-1 | TRBV4-2 | TGTGCCAGCAGCCAACCTACCCATCCCTACAATGAGCAGTTCTTC | CASSQPTHPYNEQFF
. | . | TRBJ1-1 | TRBV19 | TGTGCCAGTAGTCTCCAGACAGGTGTGGGCACTGAAGCTTTCTTT | CASSLQTGVGTEAFF
. | . | TRBJ1-2 | TRBV6-1 | TGTGCCAGCAGTGAAGGAGAGGAGAGGGGGTATGGCTACACCTTC | CASSEGEERGYGYTF
. | . | TRBJ1-3 | TRBV6-1 | TGTGCCAGCACCTCCAGGGGTGGTGGAAACACCATATATTTT | CASTSRGGGNTIYF
. | . | TRBJ1-5 | TRBV6-1 | TGTGCCAGCAGTGAAAGACCAGGAGGCCAGCCCCAGCATTTT | CASSERPGGQPQHF
. | . | TRBJ2-2 | TRBV29-1 | TGCAGCGTTGAAGGGAGTATGTCGAACACCGGGGAGCTGTTTTTT | CSVEGSMSNTGELFF
. | . | TRBJ1-1 | TRBV4-1 | TGTGCCAGCAGCCAGGGGCTTTCTGTGAACACTGAAGCTTTCTTT | CASSQGLSVNTEAFF
. | . | TRBJ2-2 | TRBV15 | TGTGCCACCAGCAGAGATGCAGGGATAAGGTCCGGGGAGCTGTTTTTT | CATSRDAGIRSGELFF
. | many | TRBJ1-5 | TRBV9 | TGTGCCAGCAGCCGGGGAGTGAGCAATCAGCCCCAGCATTTT | CASSRGVSNQPQHF
. | . | TRBJ1-3 | TRBV13 | TGTGCCAGCAGCTTAGATGGGGGCCGAACTCTTGGAAACACCATATATTTT | CASSLDGGRTLGNTIYF
. | . | TRBJ2-1 | TRBV6-1 | TGTGCCAGCAGTGCCCAGTCCTACAATGAGCAGTTCTTC | CASSAQSYNEQFF
TRBD1 | . | TRBJ1-2 | TRBV6-5 | TGTGCCAGCAGGAGGGGACAGGGCGAGTACTATGGCTACACCTTC | CASRRGQGEYYGYTF
. | . | TRBJ1-2 | TRBV29-1 | TGCAGCGTTGAAATGGGGCGCGGTGTACGGGGCTACACCTTC | CSVEMGRGVRGYTF
TRBD1 | . | TRBJ1-6 | TRBV7-9 | TGTGCCAGCAGCGCACCGACAGGGGATTCACCCCTCCACTTT | CASSAPTGDSPLHF
TRBD1 | . | TRBJ2-5 | TRBV7-6 | TGTGCCAGCAGCTTAGTCTGGGATTATGCGAGACAGGGGGACCAAGAGACCCAGTACTTC | CASSLVWDYARQGDQETQYF
TRBD2 | . | TRBJ2-4 | TRBV29-1 | TGCAGCGTTTCCCCCTCTATCATGAGCGGGGGGCCGGACAAAAACATTCAGTACTTC | CSVSPSIMSGGPDKNIQYF
. | few | TRBJ1-3 | TRBV11-3 | TGTGCCAGCAGCACGGACAGTATCTCTGGAAACACCATATATTTT | CASSTDSISGNTIYF
. | . | TRBJ2-2 | TRBV5-1 | TGCGCCAGCAGCTTGGTCGGCAGGGGGAACACCGGGGAGCTGTTTTTT | CASSLVGRGNTGELFF
. | . | TRBJ2-3 | TRBV6-6 | TGTGCCAGCAGTTACTCGTTAGAGGGCCGCACAGATACGCAGTATTTT | CASSYSLEGRTDTQYF
. | . | TRBJ1-2 | TRBV6-5 | TGTGCCAGCAGCCCTGGGGAGGCCCAGTGGTATGGCTACACCTTC | CASSPGEAQWYGYTF
. | few | TRBJ1-1 | TRBV28 | TGTGCCAGCAGTTTACGTATTCGCGCTGAAGCTTTCTTT | CASSLRIRAEAFF
TRBD2 | few | TRBJ2-3 | TRBV7-2 | TGTGCCAGCAGCCTAAGCGGGGTCCGCACAGATACGCAGTATTTT | CASSLSGVRTDTQYF
. | . | TRBJ2-2 | TRBV4-1 | TGCGCCAGCAGCCAAATTGAGGGGGACGGCACCGGGGAGCTGTTTTTT | CASSQIEGDGTGELFF
TRBD1 | . | TRBJ1-2 | TRBV10-3 | TGTGCCATCAGGCCGGGACAGGGGAACTATGGCTACACCTTC | CAIRPGQGNYGYTF